One and the same sample provided the 24 T cell receptor beta chains below, sequenced in a study of shared clonotypes between healthy human individuals. Libraries were prepared by immunoSEQ multiplex PCR; TCRdb keeps only in-frame clonotypes and omits some of them. Of 640,000 or so clones listed, 72% are singletons. Sequenced: memory CD4+ T cells sorted from blood. Subset given: CD45RA-negative fraction. The receptors shown here come from a woman aged 30 to 39 in good health.

The gene calls are TRBV29-1 and TRBJ2-2; D possibly corresponds to TRBD1 (5 bases). The CDR3 runs 14 residues. The germline CDR1 and CDR2 sequences are SQVTM and ANQGSEA. The V end lost 5 bases, the J end lost 5 bases, and 15 bases lay between the germline ends. CDR3 nucleotide sequence: TGCAGCGTTAAATGGGGCAGTCTGACCGGGGAGCTGTTTTTT. Translation: CSVKWGSLTGELFF.

This clone has more than one count but fewer than ten. The chain employs TRBV6-1 and TRBJ1-1; the D is unclear. Trimming stripped 8 bases from V and 2 bases from J, with 15 bases between. Per the germline V gene, CDR1 is MNHNS and CDR2 is SASEGT. This CDR3 is built from 14 residues. CDR3 coding DNA: TGTGCCAGCCACTCCCGGAGGGTTAACACTGAAGCTTTCTTT. Amino acids: CASHSRRVNTEAFF.

V gene TRBV5-4 combines with J gene TRBJ2-1; D perhaps matches TRBD1 (6 bases). CDR1 SGHNT and CDR2 YYREEE come from the germline V gene (reference sequence). The CDR3 is made up of 15 amino acids. V dropped 0 bases and J dropped 5 bases, with 12 bases sitting between them. The CDR3 reads CASSLDGQFHNEQFF. The CDR3 DNA follows: TGTGCCAGCAGCTTGGATGGACAGTTCCACAATGAGCAGTTCTTC. The full variable domain, rest sourced from reference TRBV5-4 and TRBJ2-1, is ETGVTQSPTHLIKTRGQQVTLRCSSQSGHNTVSWYQQALGQGPQFIFQYYREEENGRGNFPPRFSGLQFPNYSSELNVNALELDDSALYLCASSLDGQFHNEQFFGPGTRLTVL.

The chain carries TRBV12-5 and TRBJ2-5; D remains unclear. V lost 3 bases, J lost 5 bases, and 7 bases lay in between. CDR1 LGHNT and CDR2 FRNRAP come from the germline V gene. The CDR3 extends over 12 amino acids. This CDR3 reads CASGLESETQYF. The CDR3 nucleotides are TGTGCTAGTGGTTTAGAATCTGAGACCCAGTACTTC.

The genes are TRBV7-2 and TRBJ2-1, with 10 bases matching TRBD2. Unmatched junction bases numbered 4, after V lost 5 bases and J lost 0 bases. This CDR3 is 16 amino acids long. The germline V gene has CDR1 SGHTA and CDR2 FQGNSA. DNA of the CDR3: TGTGCCAGCAGCACTACTAGCGGGACCTCCTACAATGAGCAGTTCTTC. Amino acids: CASSTTSGTSYNEQFF.

Only a few counts were recorded for this clone. J is TRBJ2-1 and V is TRBV10-1; 12 bases fit TRBD2. Germline V lookup: CDR1 WNHNN, CDR2 SYGVQD (reference sequence). V was clipped by 2 bases and J by 0 bases; unmatched bases: 2. CDR3 length equals 17 residues. In nucleotides, the CDR3 is TGCGCCAGCAGTGAGGGACTAGCGGGATACTCCTACAATGAGCAGTTCTTC. Its protein product is CASSEGLAGYSYNEQFF.

The chain joins TRBV29-1 to TRBJ1-2, with 8 bases lining up with TRBD1. Germline assignment: CDR1 SQVTM and CDR2 ANQGSEA. The CDR3 consists of 12 residues. The junction had 5 bases not matched to a gene; V was cut back by 7 bases and J by 4 bases. The CDR3 spells CSARDRIYGYTF. CDR3 DNA sequence: TGCAGCGCACGGGACAGGATCTATGGCTACACCTTC.

This chain links TRBV20-1 with TRBJ2-7; possible D gene TRBD2, 6 bases. Germline V gene lookup returns CDR1 DFQATT and CDR2 SNEGSKA (reference sequence). The length of the CDR3 is 11 residues. V lost 5 bases and J lost 7, with 12 bases in between. The CDR3 DNA follows: TGCAGTGCTCGCCCCGGAGGGGAGCAGTACTTC. Its protein product is CSARPGGEQYF.

The V call is TRBV27, the J call TRBJ2-5; tentative D call: TRBD2 (5 bases). V lost 5 bases and J lost 1, with 14 bases in between. This CDR3 spans 15 amino acids. Per the germline V gene, CDR1 is MNHEY and CDR2 is SMNVEV (reference sequence). The CDR3 DNA sequence: TGTGCCAGCAGTCTGGGGAGATGGGGCCAAGAGACCCAGTACTTC. This encodes CASSLGRWGQETQYF.

The chain combines TRBV14 with TRBJ2-5, with no clear D. This CDR3 spans 15 amino acids. Germline loops: CDR1 SGHDN, CDR2 FVKESK. V lost 1 base and J 3 bases, leaving 12 bases between the germline ends. The CDR3 loop is CASSQASGYEETQYF. As DNA, the CDR3 is TGTGCCAGCAGCCAAGCCTCTGGATATGAAGAGACCCAGTACTTC.

The rearrangement joins TRBV28 to TRBJ1-4; D unresolved. The CDR3 is made up of 15 amino acids. Between the trimmed V and J ends, which lost 7 bases and 8 bases, there was a span of 20 bases. CDR1 MDHEN and CDR2 SYDVKM come from the germline V gene. The CDR3: CASKVWGANSEKLFF. CDR3 nucleotide sequence: TGTGCCAGCAAAGTTTGGGGAGCCAATTCGGAAAAACTGTTTTTT.

On this clone: In the same sample, other DNA sequences code for this CDR3. The genes are TRBV5-1 and TRBJ1-4; D ambiguous. The CDR3 totals 14 residues. Looked up from germline, CDR1 is SGHRS and CDR2 is YFSETQ. The germline V and J ends were trimmed by 0 bases and 5 bases, with 8 bases remaining between them. The CDR3 loop is CASSLDGINEKLFF. In nucleotides, the CDR3 is TGCGCCAGCAGCTTGGATGGAATCAATGAAAAACTGTTTTTT.

This chain connects TRBV27 to TRBJ2-2; no clear D. Germline loops: CDR1 MNHEY, CDR2 SMNVEV (reference sequence). With 2 bases removed from V and 4 bases from J, the gap between germline ends came to 5 bases. The CDR3 length is 13 residues. The CDR3 spells CASSLIGTGELFF. In nucleotides, the CDR3 is TGTGCCAGCAGTTTAATAGGCACCGGGGAGCTGTTTTTT.

The chain recombines TRBV6-4 with TRBJ1-1; maybe TRBD1 (5 bases). This CDR3 spans 13 amino acids. Per germline, CDR1 MRHNA and CDR2 SNTAGT. V was pared by 5 bases and J by 2 bases, with 9 bases between. The CDR3 here is CASSRQTNTEAFF. In DNA form, the CDR3 reads TGTGCCAGCAGTCGACAGACCAACACTGAAGCTTTCTTT.

This sequence joins TRBV30 and TRBJ2-7, with D unresolved. The CDR3 runs 15 residues. From germline, CDR1 is GTSNPN and CDR2 SVGIG (reference sequence). Trimming shortened V by 3 bases and J by 1 base, and 16 bases separated the two germline ends. For the CDR3, the DNA is TGTGCCTGGAGCCCTCTAGTATCCGTTTCCTACGAGCAGTACTTC. Residues: CAWSPLVSVSYEQYF.

The count of this clone is one. V usage is TRBV5-1 and J usage is TRBJ2-7; 11 bases are a match to TRBD1. CDR3 length: 16 residues. Trimming cost V 4 bases and J 8 bases; bases outside gene matches: 14. Germline V lookup: CDR1 SGHRS, CDR2 YFSETQ. The CDR3 is CASSQPLGTGGEKQYF. CDR3 DNA: TGCGCCAGCAGCCAACCCCTCGGGACAGGGGGGGAAAAGCAGTACTTC.

The chain recombines TRBV4-1 with TRBJ2-3; D not certain. V was cut by 1 base and J by 6 bases, with 17 bases left in between. This CDR3 has 16 residues. Per germline, CDR1 MGHRA and CDR2 YSYEKL. The CDR3 spells CASSQGFMVVADTQYF. The CDR3 nucleotides read TGCGCCAGCAGCCAAGGCTTCATGGTGGTTGCGGATACGCAGTATTTT.

The chain carries TRBV18 and TRBJ1-1; D is ambiguous. The CDR3 spans 15 residues. In germline, CDR1 is KGHSH, CDR2 LQKENI. V dropped 1 base and J dropped 1 base, with 10 bases sitting between them. The CDR3 loop is CASSPRRAENTEAFF. The CDR3 coding sequence is TGTGCCAGCTCACCACGGAGGGCGGAGAACACTGAAGCTTTCTTT.

The rearrangement links TRBV6-7 to TRBJ2-5, with D unclear. TRBV6-7 is given ORF status, its function remaining uncertain. V lost 6 bases and J lost 5, with 16 bases in between. This CDR3 has 14 amino acids. CDR3: CASSQRRRRETQYF. In nucleotides, the CDR3 is TGTGCCAGCAGCCAACGACGGAGAAGGGAGACCCAGTACTTC.

This rearrangement joins TRBV18 to TRBJ2-7; no clear D. This CDR3 contains 14 residues. V was pared by 3 bases and J by 2 bases, with 11 bases between. Germline V gene lookup returns CDR1 KGHSH and CDR2 LQKENI. The CDR3 sequence is CASSPLGSTYEQYF. In DNA form, the CDR3 reads TGTGCCAGCTCACCTCTGGGGTCTACCTACGAGCAGTACTTC.

Only a few counts were recorded for this clone. CDR3 sequence: CASSLDSSGRAEGEQFF. The CDR3 DNA is TGTGCCAGCAGTTTAGATTCTAGCGGGAGGGCGGAAGGTGAGCAGTTCTTC. The rearrangement joins TRBV27 to TRBJ2-1; TRBD2 aligns across 12 bases. Germline V gives CDR1 MNHEY, CDR2 SMNVEV (reference sequence). The CDR3 runs to 17 residues. Germline trimming cut 2 bases from V and 9 bases from J; bases unmatched to any gene: 11.

Remarks on this clone: Within the sample, other DNA sequences also encode this same CDR3. J is TRBJ1-4 and V is TRBV28, with D maybe TRBD1 (5 bases). There are 12 residues in the CDR3. Trimming took off 8 bases at V and 1 base at J, with 5 bases between the two ends. Per germline, CDR1 MDHEN and CDR2 SYDVKM. The CDR3 DNA is TGTGCCAGCCAGGGAACTAATGAAAAACTGTTTTTT. Translated, it gives CASQGTNEKLFF.

The sample holds a few counts of this clone. Just one base apart from a much larger clone, this may be a read error. The rearrangement joins TRBV6-4 to TRBJ2-2; maybe TRBD2 (6 bases). Trimming took 5 bases from V and 1 from J, leaving 8 bases between them. This CDR3 comprises 14 residues. Looked up from germline, CDR1 is MRHNA and CDR2 is SNTAGT. CDR3 DNA: TGTGCCAGCAGTTTTAGCGGGAACACCGGGGAGCTGTTTTTT. This codes for CASSFSGNTGELFF.

V is TRBV11-2 and J is TRBJ2-5; 7 bases map to TRBD1. Germline V CDR1 and CDR2: SGHAT, FQNNGV. CDR3 length equals 15 residues. V trimming: 4 bases; J trimming: 5 bases; junction bases outside the gene matches: 10. CDR3 region: CASSYDRGRGETQYF. CDR3 DNA sequence: TGTGCCAGCAGCTACGATCGGGGCAGGGGGGAGACCCAGTACTTC.